The rows below give T cell receptor beta chains drawn from one sample of a study of cytomegalovirus exposure and HLA in healthy donors. Assay used: immunoSEQ multiplex PCR; TCRdb lists only in-frame clones, some missing. Among more than 110,000 clones listed, around 81% were seen once. Sequences were obtained from PBMCs. The receptors come from a man in his forties in good health and CMV-seropositive. The CDR3 runs from the conserved cysteine through the conserved F or W. The D gene is left open where the match is weak. Clone sizes are given selectively: once, few, many, or a class where the clone is expanded.

CDR3aa,CDR3nt,d_gene,v_gene,abundance,j_gene
CASRIPGTQFNTGELFF,TGTGCCAGCAGAATACCCGGGACACAGTTTAACACCGGGGAGCTGTTTTTT,-,TRBV7-9,-,TRBJ2-2
CASSPPRQRSSKNIQYF,TGTGCCAGCTCACCACCAAGACAGCGCTCCTCCAAAAACATTCAGTACTTC,-,TRBV18,-,TRBJ2-4
CASSLGGEYQPQHF,TGTGCCAGCAGTTTAGGGGGGGAGTATCAGCCCCAGCATTTT,-,TRBV28,-,TRBJ1-5
CASSRDRGNTEAFF,TGTGCCAGCAGCCGTGACAGGGGGAACACTGAAGCTTTCTTT,TRBD1,TRBV11-1,-,TRBJ1-1
CASSLEGQLNRQETQYF,TGTGCCAGCAGCTTAGAGGGACAGCTAAATCGTCAAGAGACCCAGTACTTC,TRBD1,TRBV7-9,once,TRBJ2-5
CASSFPVAGVGTGELFF,TGTGCCAGCAGCTTTCCGGTGGCCGGGGTAGGCACCGGGGAGCTGTTTTTT,-,TRBV7-9,once,TRBJ2-2
CASSLGLRAGGARGYTF,TGTGCCAGCAGCTTGGGCTTAAGAGCTGGGGGCGCGCGAGGCTACACCTTC,-,TRBV5-4,-,TRBJ1-2
CATSRTSGRAAQETQYF,TGTGCCACGTCCCGGACTAGCGGGAGGGCCGCTCAAGAGACCCAGTACTTC,TRBD2,TRBV19,few,TRBJ2-5
CASPVSGGEYGYTF,TGTGCCAGCCCCGTTTCAGGGGGAGAATATGGCTACACCTTC,TRBD1,TRBV25-1,-,TRBJ1-2
CAWSVVPAASNREQYF,TGTGCCTGGAGTGTAGTTCCCGCTGCCTCCAACCGGGAGCAGTACTTC,-,TRBV30,-,TRBJ2-5
CASSPTAGTENTGELFF,TGTGCCAGCAGCCCGACCGCCGGGACAGAGAACACCGGGGAGCTGTTTTTT,TRBD1,TRBV5-6,-,TRBJ2-2
CASSVSEQYF,TGTGCCAGCAGCGTCAGCGAGCAGTACTTC,-,TRBV9,-,TRBJ2-7
CASSLAGSRFDTEAFF,TGCGCCAGCAGCTTGGCCGGGTCAAGGTTTGACACTGAAGCTTTCTTT,-,TRBV5-1,-,TRBJ1-1
CASSSGQGGHGYTF,TGCGCCAGCAGCTCAGGGCAGGGAGGACATGGCTACACCTTC,-,TRBV5-1,-,TRBJ1-2
CASSSGTGDYEQYF,TGTGCCAGCAGTTCCGGGACAGGGGACTACGAGCAGTACTTC,TRBD1,TRBV5-4,-,TRBJ2-7
CASRRQGVLEAFF,TGTGCCAGCAGACGCCAGGGTGTTCTGGAAGCTTTCTTT,-,TRBV27,-,TRBJ1-1
CASRGESTEKLFF,TGTGCCAGCCGCGGAGAGAGTACCGAAAAACTGTTTTTT,-,TRBV7-6,-,TRBJ1-4
CASSRLAGVVNTDTQYF,TGTGCCAGCAGTCGACTAGCGGGAGTGGTTAACACAGATACGCAGTATTTT,TRBD2,TRBV2,-,TRBJ2-3
CASSTDRDQPQHF,TGTGCCAGCAGCACGGACAGGGACCAGCCCCAGCATTTT,TRBD1,TRBV7-6,-,TRBJ1-5
CASSFGGTQPQHF,TGTGCCAGCAGTTTCGGGGGGACCCAGCCCCAGCATTTT,-,TRBV27,few,TRBJ1-5
CASSLLAGATYEQYF,TGTGCCAGCAGTTTACTAGCGGGAGCGACCTACGAGCAGTACTTC,TRBD2,TRBV27,-,TRBJ2-7
CASSLSWRLGGYTF,TGTGCCAGCAGTTTATCATGGAGACTAGGGGGCTACACCTTC,-,TRBV28,-,TRBJ1-2
CASSLPSGTGELFF,TGTGCCAGCAGTCTCCCCTCGGGGACCGGGGAGCTGTTTTTT,-,TRBV28,-,TRBJ2-2
CASSRGGWNTIYF,TGTGCCAGTAGCAGGGGCGGATGGAACACCATATATTTT,-,TRBV19,few,TRBJ1-3
CASSLVRQGSKAFF,TGTGCCAGCAGCTTGGTTCGACAGGGAAGTAAAGCTTTCTTT,TRBD1,TRBV5-8,-,TRBJ1-1
CASSYGDRAYGYTF,TGTGCCAGTAGTTACGGGGACAGGGCCTATGGCTACACCTTC,TRBD1,TRBV19,-,TRBJ1-2
CATAEGTGELFF,TGTGCCACCGCGGAAGGCACCGGGGAGCTGTTTTTT,-,TRBV10-3,once,TRBJ2-2
CASGSGAGDTQYF,TGTGCCAGCGGTAGCGGAGCGGGAGATACGCAGTATTTT,-,TRBV27,few,TRBJ2-3
CSAHRDPEAFF,TGCAGCGCACACAGGGACCCTGAAGCTTTCTTT,-,TRBV29-1,-,TRBJ1-1
CSVEGLSAGNTEAFF,TGCAGCGTTGAAGGCTTGTCAGCGGGAAACACTGAAGCTTTCTTT,-,TRBV29-1,-,TRBJ1-1
CASSPGTGAAEKLFF,TGTGCCAGCTCCCCCGGGACAGGGGCCGCTGAAAAACTGTTTTTT,TRBD1,TRBV18,-,TRBJ1-4
CASSDAGGSTDTQYF,TGCGCCAGCAGTGATGCGGGGGGGAGCACAGATACGCAGTATTTT,TRBD2,TRBV10-1,once,TRBJ2-3
CASSPSGRGGYTF,TGTGCCAGCAGTCCCTCGGGCAGGGGGGGCTACACCTTC,TRBD1,TRBV27,-,TRBJ1-2
CASCFFSGATGELFF,TGTGCCAGCTGTTTTTTTAGCGGGGCCACCGGGGAGCTGTTTTTT,TRBD2,TRBV2,-,TRBJ2-2
CASRPDRNSPLHF,TGTGCCAGTAGACCGGACAGGAATTCACCCCTCCACTTT,TRBD1,TRBV19,-,TRBJ1-6
CASSRAALNTEAFF,TGTGCCAGCTCACGCGCAGCGCTGAACACTGAAGCTTTCTTT,-,TRBV18,-,TRBJ1-1
CASSLDSGLRHTEAFF,TGTGCCAGCTCTCTCGATTCGGGACTGAGACACACTGAAGCTTTCTTT,-,TRBV18,-,TRBJ1-1
CASTKGGGNYGYTF,TGTGCCAGCACCAAAGGGGGCGGTAACTATGGCTACACCTTC,TRBD1,TRBV6-5,-,TRBJ1-2
CASSPEAAGADGYTF,TGTGCCAGCTCACCAGAAGCGGCAGGGGCAGATGGCTACACCTTC,-,TRBV18,-,TRBJ1-2
CSVDGPGGRHEQFF,TGCAGCGTTGATGGTCCGGGAGGGCGTCATGAGCAGTTCTTC,TRBD2,TRBV29-1,-,TRBJ2-1
CASSRTGGFFDGYTF,TGTGCCAGCAGCCGGACAGGGGGCTTTTTCGATGGCTACACCTTC,TRBD1,TRBV9,few,TRBJ1-2
CASSKGYRGGMNTEAFF,TGTGCCAGCAGCAAAGGATACAGGGGGGGGATGAACACTGAAGCTTTCTTT,TRBD1,TRBV5-5,-,TRBJ1-1
CASRGLGAGNYGYTF,TGTGCCAGCAGAGGCCTTGGGGCAGGCAACTATGGCTACACCTTC,-,TRBV25-1,-,TRBJ1-2
CASSLEGTGANYGYTF,TGTGCCAGCAGCTTAGAGGGGACAGGGGCTAACTATGGCTACACCTTC,TRBD1,TRBV7-9,-,TRBJ1-2
CASSHTEERNTEAFF,TGCGCCAGCAGCCATACGGAGGAAAGAAACACTGAAGCTTTCTTT,-,TRBV4-3,-,TRBJ1-1
CASSAPGLLNEQFF,TGTGCCAGTAGTGCACCGGGACTTCTCAATGAGCAGTTCTTC,-,TRBV19,-,TRBJ2-1